One sample yielded the 9 T cell receptor beta chains listed below, sequenced in a study of long-term antiretroviral therapy in people with HIV. Survey level was the resolution at which the v3.0 immunoSEQ assay ran. The table came from immunoSEQ multiplex PCR; TCRdb's copy has only in-frame clones and leaves some out. This sample has around 12,000 clones, with roughly 80% found just once. Here the sequenced sample was unsorted PBMCs, taken 1.2 years after starting antiretroviral therapy. All receptors come from a man aged 40-50 years with HIV.

A note on this clone: The same CDR3 is also encoded by other DNA sequences in this sample. The V call is TRBV30, the J call TRBJ1-1; the D gene is possibly TRBD1 (6 bases). Germline loops: CDR1 GTSNPN, CDR2 SVGIG (reference sequence). V shed 2 bases and J shed 1 base, with 11 bases lying between them. The CDR3 consists of 14 residues. The CDR3 sequence: CAWSPGQSNTEAFF. In DNA, the CDR3 is TGTGCCTGGAGTCCCGGACAGTCGAACACTGAAGCTTTCTTT. Drawing the rest from reference TRBV30 and TRBJ1-1, the complete variable domain is SQTIHQWPATLVQPVGSPLSLECTVEGTSNPNLYWYRQAAGRGLQLLFYSVGIGQISSEVPQNLSASRPQDRQFILSSKKLLLSDSGFYLCAWSPGQSNTEAFFGQGTRLTVV.

The V gene is TRBV5-1, the J gene TRBJ2-7; the D gene is possibly TRBD2 (7 bases). Germline CDR1 and CDR2: SGHRS and YFSETQ. V lost 6 bases and J 1 base, leaving 17 bases between the germline ends. This CDR3 contains 15 residues. The CDR3 region is CASKIEGGSSYEQYF. CDR3 in DNA: TGCGCCAGCAAAATAGAGGGGGGGTCTTCCTACGAGCAGTACTTC.

The CDR3: CASSLVGGSSYEQYF. CDR3 sequence (DNA): TGTGCCAGCAGCTTAGTTGGGGGCTCTAGCTACGAGCAGTACTTC. The rearrangement joins TRBV5-5 to TRBJ2-7; TRBD1 is a possible D gene (6 bases). This CDR3 spans 15 amino acids. From germline, CDR1 is SGHKS and CDR2 YYEKEE (reference sequence). V shed 2 bases and J shed 3 bases, with 15 bases lying between them.

The V and J genes are TRBV2 and TRBJ2-7; D is perhaps TRBD1 (6 bases). V lost 3 bases to trimming and J lost 12 bases, with 15 bases between them. Per germline, CDR1 SNHLY and CDR2 FYNNEI. The length of the CDR3 is 12 residues. This chain's CDR3 is CASSDSYRAGYF. CDR3 coding DNA: TGTGCCAGCAGTGATTCCTACAGGGCGGGGTACTTC.

This clone came up once. The chain employs TRBV25-1 and TRBJ2-5, with D unresolved. The better agreement between TRBJ2-7 and the DNA end casts doubt on the J call. The CDR3 has 14 residues. From germline, CDR1 is MGHDK and CDR2 SYGVNS. Written as DNA, the CDR3 is TGTGCCAGCAGTCACCCACCACTATCCTACGAGCAGTACTTC. As protein: CASSHPPLSYEQYF.

The chain employs TRBV5-4 and TRBJ2-3; 11 nucleotides agree with TRBD2. This CDR3 is 17 amino acids long. CDR1 and CDR2 (germline): SGHNT, YYREEE (reference sequence). V gave up 2 bases and J gave up 0 bases; unmatched junction bases: 5. The CDR3 sequence is CASSFFPSGGSTDTQYF. The CDR3, as DNA: TGTGCCAGCAGCTTTTTCCCTAGCGGGGGGAGCACAGATACGCAGTATTTT.

The rearrangement links TRBV29-1 to TRBJ2-3; 8 bases align to TRBD1. Germline V gene lookup returns CDR1 SQVTM and CDR2 ANQGSEA. Trimming removed 4 bases from V and 4 bases from J; junction bases left unmatched: 4. This CDR3 has 13 amino acids. CDR3 in amino acids: CSVATGVPDTQYF. For the CDR3, the DNA is TGCAGCGTTGCGACAGGGGTCCCAGATACGCAGTATTTT.

This chain uses TRBV9 with TRBJ2-3, with 9 nucleotides matching TRBD2. This CDR3 is built from 17 residues. The J segment lost 0 bases and the V segment lost 0 bases, leaving 5 bases of the junction unmatched. Germline lookup yields CDR1 SGDLS and CDR2 YYNGEE. The chain's CDR3 is CASSVETSGISTDTQYF. The CDR3 DNA reads TGTGCCAGCAGCGTAGAGACTAGCGGTATCAGCACAGATACGCAGTATTTT.

This chain joins TRBV13 and TRBJ2-1; D may be TRBD2 (7 bases). Per germline, CDR1 PRHDT and CDR2 FYEKMQ (reference sequence). The CDR3 contains 17 residues. Trimming took off 0 bases at V and 8 bases at J, with 20 bases between the two ends. This CDR3 reads CASSLGYEGGLHYEQFF. The DNA for the CDR3 is TGTGCCAGCAGCTTAGGGTACGAGGGGGGGCTACACTATGAGCAGTTCTTC.